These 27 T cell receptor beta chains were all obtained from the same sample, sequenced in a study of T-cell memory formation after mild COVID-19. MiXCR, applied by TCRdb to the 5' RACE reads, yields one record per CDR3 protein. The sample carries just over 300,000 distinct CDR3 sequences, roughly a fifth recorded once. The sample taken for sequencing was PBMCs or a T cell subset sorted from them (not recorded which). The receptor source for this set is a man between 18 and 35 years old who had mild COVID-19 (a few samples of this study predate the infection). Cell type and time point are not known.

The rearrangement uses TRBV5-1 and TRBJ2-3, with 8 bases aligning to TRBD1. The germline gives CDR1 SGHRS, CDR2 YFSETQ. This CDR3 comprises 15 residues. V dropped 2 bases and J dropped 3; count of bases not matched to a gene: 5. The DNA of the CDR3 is TGCGCCAGCAGCTTTTTCGGACAGGGAACAGATACGCAGTATTTT. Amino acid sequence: CASSFFGQGTDTQYF.

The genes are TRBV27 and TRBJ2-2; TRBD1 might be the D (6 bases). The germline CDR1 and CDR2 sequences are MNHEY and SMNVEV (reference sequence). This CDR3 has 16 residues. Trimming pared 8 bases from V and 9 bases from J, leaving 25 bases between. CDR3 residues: CASCSGQGGQFRELFF. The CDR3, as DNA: TGTGCCAGCTGCTCGGGCCAAGGGGGTCAGTTCCGGGAGCTGTTTTTT.

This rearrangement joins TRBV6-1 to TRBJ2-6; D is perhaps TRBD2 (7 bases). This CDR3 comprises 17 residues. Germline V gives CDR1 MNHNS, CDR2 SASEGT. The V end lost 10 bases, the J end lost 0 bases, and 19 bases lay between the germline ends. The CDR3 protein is CATEGGDSNSGANVLTF. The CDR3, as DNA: TGTGCCACCGAGGGGGGGGACTCAAACTCTGGGGCCAACGTCCTGACTTTC.

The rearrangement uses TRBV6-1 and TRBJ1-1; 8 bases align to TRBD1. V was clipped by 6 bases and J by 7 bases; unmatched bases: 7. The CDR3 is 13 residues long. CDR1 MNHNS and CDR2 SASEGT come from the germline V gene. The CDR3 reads CASSRQGSSEAFF. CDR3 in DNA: TGTGCCAGCAGCCGACAGGGGAGTAGTGAAGCTTTCTTT.

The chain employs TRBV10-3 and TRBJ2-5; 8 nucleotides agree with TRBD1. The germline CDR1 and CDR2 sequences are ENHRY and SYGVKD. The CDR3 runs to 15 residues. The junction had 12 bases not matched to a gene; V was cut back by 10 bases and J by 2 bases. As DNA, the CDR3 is TGTGCCACCGCGGACAGGGTCCAAATACAAGAGACCCAGTACTTC. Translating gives CATADRVQIQETQYF.

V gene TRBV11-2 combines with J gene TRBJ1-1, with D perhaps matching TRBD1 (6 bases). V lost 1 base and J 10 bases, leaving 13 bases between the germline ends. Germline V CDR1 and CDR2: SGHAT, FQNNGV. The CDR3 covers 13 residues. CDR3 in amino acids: CASSLVAGDGAFF. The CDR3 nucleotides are TGTGCCAGCAGCTTAGTCGCAGGGGATGGAGCTTTCTTT.

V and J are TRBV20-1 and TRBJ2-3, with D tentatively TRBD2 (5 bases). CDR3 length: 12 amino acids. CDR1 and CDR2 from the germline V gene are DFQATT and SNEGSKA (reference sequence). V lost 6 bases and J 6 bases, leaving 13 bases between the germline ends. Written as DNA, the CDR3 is TGCAGTGCGGAAAAGGAGCGGGATACGCAGTATTTT. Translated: CSAEKERDTQYF.

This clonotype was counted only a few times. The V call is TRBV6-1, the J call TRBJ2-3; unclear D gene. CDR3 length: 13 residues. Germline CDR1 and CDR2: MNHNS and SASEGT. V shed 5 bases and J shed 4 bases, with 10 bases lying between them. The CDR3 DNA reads TGTGCCAGCAGTTCTACAGCGTCAGATACGCAGTATTTT. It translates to CASSSTASDTQYF.

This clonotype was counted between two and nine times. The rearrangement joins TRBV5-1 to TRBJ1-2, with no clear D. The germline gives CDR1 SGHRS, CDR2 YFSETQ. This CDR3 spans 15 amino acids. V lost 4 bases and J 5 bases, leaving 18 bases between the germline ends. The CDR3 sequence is CASSPDRRRIYGYTF. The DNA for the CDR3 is TGCGCCAGCAGCCCGGACCGACGGCGGATTTATGGCTACACCTTC.

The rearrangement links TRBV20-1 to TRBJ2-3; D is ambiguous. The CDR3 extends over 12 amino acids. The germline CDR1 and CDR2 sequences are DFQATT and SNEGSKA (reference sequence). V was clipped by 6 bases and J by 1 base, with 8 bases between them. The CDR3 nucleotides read TGCAGTGCACCCGAGGGCACAGATACGCAGTATTTT. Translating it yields CSAPEGTDTQYF.

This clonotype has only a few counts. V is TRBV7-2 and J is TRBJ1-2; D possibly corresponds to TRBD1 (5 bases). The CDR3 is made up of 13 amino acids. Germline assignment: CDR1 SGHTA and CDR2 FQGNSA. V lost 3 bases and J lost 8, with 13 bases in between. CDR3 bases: TGTGCCAGCAGCTTGGGGGTAATATTCGGCTACACCTTC. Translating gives CASSLGVIFGYTF.

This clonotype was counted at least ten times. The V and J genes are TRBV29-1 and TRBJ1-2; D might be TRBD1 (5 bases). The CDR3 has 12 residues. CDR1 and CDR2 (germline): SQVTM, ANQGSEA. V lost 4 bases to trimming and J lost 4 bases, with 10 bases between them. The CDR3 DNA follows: TGCAGCGTTGGGAGTGGGGGCTATGGCTACACCTTC. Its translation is CSVGSGGYGYTF.

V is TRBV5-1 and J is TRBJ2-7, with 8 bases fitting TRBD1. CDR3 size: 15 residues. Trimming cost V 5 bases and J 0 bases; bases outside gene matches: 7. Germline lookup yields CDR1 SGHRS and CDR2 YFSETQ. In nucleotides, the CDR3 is TGCGCCAGCAGAACGTCCGGGACAGGCTCCTACGAGCAGTACTTC. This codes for CASRTSGTGSYEQYF.

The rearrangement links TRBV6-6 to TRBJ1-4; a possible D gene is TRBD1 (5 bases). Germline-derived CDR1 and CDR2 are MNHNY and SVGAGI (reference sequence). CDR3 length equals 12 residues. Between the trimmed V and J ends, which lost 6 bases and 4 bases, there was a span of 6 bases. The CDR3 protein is CASRRGNEKLFF. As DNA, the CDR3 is TGTGCCAGCAGGAGGGGTAATGAAAAACTGTTTTTT.

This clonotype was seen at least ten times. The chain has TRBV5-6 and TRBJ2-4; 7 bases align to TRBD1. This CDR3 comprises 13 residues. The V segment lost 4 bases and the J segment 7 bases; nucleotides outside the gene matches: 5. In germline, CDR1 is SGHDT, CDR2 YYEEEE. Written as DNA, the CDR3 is TGTGCCAGCAGCCTAGACAGGGCGAACATTCAGTACTTC. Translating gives CASSLDRANIQYF.

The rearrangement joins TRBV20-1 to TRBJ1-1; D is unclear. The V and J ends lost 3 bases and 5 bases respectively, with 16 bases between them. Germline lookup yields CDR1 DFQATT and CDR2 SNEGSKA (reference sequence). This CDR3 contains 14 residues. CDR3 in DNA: TGCAGTGCTAGGAGCATCTCGGGGAGAACTGAAGCTTTCTTT. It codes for CSARSISGRTEAFF.

CDR3 DNA sequence: TGCAGTGCTAACCAAGAGACCCAGTACTTC. It yields the protein CSANQETQYF. The chain uses TRBV20-1 and TRBJ2-5; D is undetermined. Trimming cost V 4 bases and J 0 bases, with 0 bases left between them. This CDR3 comprises 10 residues. The V gene's germline CDR1 is DFQATT and CDR2 SNEGSKA (reference sequence).

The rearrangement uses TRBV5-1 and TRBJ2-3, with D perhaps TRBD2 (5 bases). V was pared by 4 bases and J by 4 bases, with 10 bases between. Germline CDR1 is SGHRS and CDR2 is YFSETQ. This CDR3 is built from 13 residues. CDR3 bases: TGCGCCAGCAGCCCAAATAGCGCAGATACGCAGTATTTT. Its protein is CASSPNSADTQYF.

In DNA form, the CDR3 reads TGTGCCAGCAATCGTCCGAGAATTGGAGACACTGAAGCTTTCTTT. Amino acid sequence: CASNRPRIGDTEAFF. The chain joins TRBV6-2 or TRBV6-3 to TRBJ1-1; D uncertain. Germline V gives CDR1 MNHEY, CDR2 SVGEGT. The CDR3 runs to 15 residues. The germline V and J ends were trimmed by 7 bases and 3 bases, with 18 bases remaining between them.

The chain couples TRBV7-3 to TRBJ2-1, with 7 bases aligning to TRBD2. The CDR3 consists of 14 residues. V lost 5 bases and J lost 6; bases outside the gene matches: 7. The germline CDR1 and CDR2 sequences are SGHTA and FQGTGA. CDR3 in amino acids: CASSPLGGTNEQFF. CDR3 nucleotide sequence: TGTGCCAGCAGCCCCCTGGGGGGGACCAATGAGCAGTTCTTC.

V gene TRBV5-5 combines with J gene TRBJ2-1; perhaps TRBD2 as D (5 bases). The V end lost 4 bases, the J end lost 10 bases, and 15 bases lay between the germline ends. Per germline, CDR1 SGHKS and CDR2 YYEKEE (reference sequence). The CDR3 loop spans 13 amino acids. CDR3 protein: CASSAGGAREQFF. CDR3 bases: TGTGCCAGCAGCGCAGGAGGTGCAAGGGAGCAGTTCTTC.

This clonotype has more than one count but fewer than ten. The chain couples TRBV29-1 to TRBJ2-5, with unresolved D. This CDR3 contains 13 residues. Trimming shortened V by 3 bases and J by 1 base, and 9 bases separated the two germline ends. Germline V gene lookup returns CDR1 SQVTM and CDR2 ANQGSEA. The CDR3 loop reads CSVDPATQETQYF. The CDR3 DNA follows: TGCAGCGTTGACCCGGCGACCCAAGAGACCCAGTACTTC.

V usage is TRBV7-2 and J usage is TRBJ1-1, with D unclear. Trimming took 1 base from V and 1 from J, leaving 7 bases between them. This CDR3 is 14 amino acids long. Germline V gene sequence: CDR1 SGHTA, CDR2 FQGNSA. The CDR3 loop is CASSLVRWNTEAFF. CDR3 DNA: TGTGCCAGCAGCTTAGTACGCTGGAACACTGAAGCTTTCTTT. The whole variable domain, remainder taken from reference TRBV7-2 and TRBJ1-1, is GAGVSQSPSNKVTEKGKDVELRCDPISGHTALYWYRQSLGQGLEFLIYFQGNSAPDKSGLPSDRFSAERTGGSVSTLTIQRTQQEDSAVYLCASSLVRWNTEAFFGQGTRLTVV.

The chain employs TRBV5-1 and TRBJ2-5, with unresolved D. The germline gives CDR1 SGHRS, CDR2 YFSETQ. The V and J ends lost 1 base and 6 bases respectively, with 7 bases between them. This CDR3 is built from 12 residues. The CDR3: CASSLLGQTQYF. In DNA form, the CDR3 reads TGCGCCAGCAGCTTGTTAGGACAGACCCAGTACTTC.

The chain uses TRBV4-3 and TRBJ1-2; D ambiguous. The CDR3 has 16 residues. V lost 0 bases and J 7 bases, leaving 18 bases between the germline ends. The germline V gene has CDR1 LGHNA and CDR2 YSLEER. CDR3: CASSQDRTFRAGGYTF. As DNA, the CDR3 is TGCGCCAGCAGCCAAGATCGGACCTTCCGAGCAGGTGGCTACACCTTC.

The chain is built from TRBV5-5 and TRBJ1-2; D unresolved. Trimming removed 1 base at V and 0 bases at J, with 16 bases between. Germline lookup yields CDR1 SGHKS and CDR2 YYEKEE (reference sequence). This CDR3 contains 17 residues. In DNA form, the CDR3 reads TGTGCCAGCAGCTTGTCTACCCCAAGGAGGGCTAACTATGGCTACACCTTC. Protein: CASSLSTPRRANYGYTF.

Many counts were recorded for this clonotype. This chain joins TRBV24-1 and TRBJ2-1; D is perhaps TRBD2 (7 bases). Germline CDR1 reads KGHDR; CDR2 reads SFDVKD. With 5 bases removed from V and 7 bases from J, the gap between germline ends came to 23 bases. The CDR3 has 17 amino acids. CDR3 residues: CATSGPTGGPRGNEQFF. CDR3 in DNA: TGTGCCACCAGTGGTCCCACGGGGGGCCCTCGGGGGAATGAGCAGTTCTTC.